This TCR beta chain was found in a study of blood T cell repertoires in COVID-19. Looking at the study overall: The cDNA or gDNA used as material had been derived from T cells, B-cell-depleted T cells, or PBMCs.

Trimming stripped 4 bases from V and 11 bases from J, with 10 bases between. The CDR3 totals 11 residues. Germline CDR1 SNHLY, CDR2 FYNNEI. Sequencing used immunoSEQ multiplex PCR; TCRdb keeps in-frame clones, though not all of them. The profile covers fewer than 150,000 clones, with about four fifths appearing a single time and roughly 18% taken by the ten largest. Residents of under 25 US areas, aged about 18 to 95 years, made up the participants. Cohort placement rested on clinical history that participants reported themselves. The chain employs TRBV2 and TRBJ2-3; D not resolved. What was sequenced was PBMCs or T cells enriched from blood (not recorded which). The source of this sequence is a man aged 25-45 years who had recovered from COVID-19. CDR3 DNA: TGTGCCAGCAGTGGAAGCGTACAGCAGTATTTT. Its translation: CASSGSVQQYF.